This TCR beta chain was captured in a study of blood T cell repertoires in COVID-19. The overall study: Nucleic acid was either cDNA or gDNA, and it came from T cells, B-cell-depleted T cells, or PBMCs.

Cohorts were based on clinical histories the participants reported. Trimming shortened V by 5 bases and J by 6 bases, and 17 bases separated the two germline ends. The CDR3 spans 14 residues. Germline assignment: CDR1 MNHEY and CDR2 SVGEGT. TCRdb's table, derived via immunoSEQ multiplex PCR, lists solely in-frame clones and lacks some. This sample yields 430,000 or so clones, of which approximately 88% are seen a single time; 1.8% belongs to the top ten. Sequencing input: PBMCs or T cells enriched from blood (not recorded which). This chain uses TRBV6-2 or TRBV6-3 with TRBJ2-7; the D gene is possibly TRBD2 (5 bases). The origin of this receptor is a woman in her thirties or forties who had recovered from COVID-19. CDR3 residues: CASSHDLNRGEQYF. The CDR3, as DNA: TGTGCCAGCAGTCACGACCTCAACCGGGGCGAGCAGTACTTC.